Reported below is one T cell receptor beta chain. Source study methods: For nucleated cells, counts were estimated from reference gene primer amplification. TCRdb keeps only in-frame clones here, not all; method: immunoSEQ multiplex PCR. V and J calls and clone size are copied from that table; D and trimming were computed from the DNA. The sample includes more than 300,000 clones, approximately 92% of them seen just once. This sample stems from a study of blood T cell repertoires in COVID-19. The source of this sequence is a woman aged 25 to 45 who had recovered from COVID-19. Sequencing was performed on PBMCs or T cells enriched from blood (not recorded which).

CDR3 sequence (DNA): TGTGCCGTTGAAAGGGACACGAACACTGAAGCTTTCTTT. Protein product: CAVERDTNTEAFF. The genes are TRBV30 and TRBJ1-1; D is possibly TRBD1 (6 bases). CDR1 GTSNPN and CDR2 SVGIG come from the germline V gene (reference sequence). V lost 8 bases to trimming and J lost 1 base, with 14 bases between them. The CDR3 is made up of 13 amino acids.